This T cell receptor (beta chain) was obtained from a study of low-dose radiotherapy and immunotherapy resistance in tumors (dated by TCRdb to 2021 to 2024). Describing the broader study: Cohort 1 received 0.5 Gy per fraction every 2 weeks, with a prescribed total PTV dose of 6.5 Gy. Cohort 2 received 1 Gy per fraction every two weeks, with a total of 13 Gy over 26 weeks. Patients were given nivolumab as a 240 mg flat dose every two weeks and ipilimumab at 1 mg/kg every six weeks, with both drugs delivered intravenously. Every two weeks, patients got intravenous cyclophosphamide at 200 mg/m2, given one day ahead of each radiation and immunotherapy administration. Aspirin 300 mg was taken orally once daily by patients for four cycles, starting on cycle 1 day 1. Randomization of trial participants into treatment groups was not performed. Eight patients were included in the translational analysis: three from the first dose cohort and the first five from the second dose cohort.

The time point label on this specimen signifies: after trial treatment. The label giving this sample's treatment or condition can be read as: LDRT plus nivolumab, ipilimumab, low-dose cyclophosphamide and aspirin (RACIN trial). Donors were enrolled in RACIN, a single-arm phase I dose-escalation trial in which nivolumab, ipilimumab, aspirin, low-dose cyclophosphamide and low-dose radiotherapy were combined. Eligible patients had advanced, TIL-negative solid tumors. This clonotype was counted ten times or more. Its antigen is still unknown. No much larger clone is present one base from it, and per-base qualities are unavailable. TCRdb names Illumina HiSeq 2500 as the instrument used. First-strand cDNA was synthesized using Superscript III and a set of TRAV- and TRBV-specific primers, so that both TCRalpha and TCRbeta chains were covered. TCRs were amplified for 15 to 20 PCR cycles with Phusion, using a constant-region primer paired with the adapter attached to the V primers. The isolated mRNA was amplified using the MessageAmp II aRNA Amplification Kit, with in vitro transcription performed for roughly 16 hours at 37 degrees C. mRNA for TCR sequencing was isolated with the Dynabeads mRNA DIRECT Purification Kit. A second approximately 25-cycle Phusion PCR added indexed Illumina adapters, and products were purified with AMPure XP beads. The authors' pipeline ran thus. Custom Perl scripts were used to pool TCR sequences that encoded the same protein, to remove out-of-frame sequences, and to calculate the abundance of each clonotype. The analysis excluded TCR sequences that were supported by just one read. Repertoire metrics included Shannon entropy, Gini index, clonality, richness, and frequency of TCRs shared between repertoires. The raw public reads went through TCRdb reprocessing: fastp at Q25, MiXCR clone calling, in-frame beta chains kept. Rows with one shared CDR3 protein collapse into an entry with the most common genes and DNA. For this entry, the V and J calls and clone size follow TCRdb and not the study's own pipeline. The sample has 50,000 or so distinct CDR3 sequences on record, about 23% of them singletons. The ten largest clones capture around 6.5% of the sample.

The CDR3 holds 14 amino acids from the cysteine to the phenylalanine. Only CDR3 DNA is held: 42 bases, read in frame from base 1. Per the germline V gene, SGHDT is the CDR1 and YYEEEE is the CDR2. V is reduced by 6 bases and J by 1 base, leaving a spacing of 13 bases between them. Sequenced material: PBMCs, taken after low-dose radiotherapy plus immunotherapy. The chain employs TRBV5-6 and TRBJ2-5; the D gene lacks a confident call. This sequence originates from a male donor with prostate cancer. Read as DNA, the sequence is TGTGCCAGCAAGTCTTGGACGACCCAAGAGACCCAGTACTTC. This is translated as CASKSWTTQETQYF.